One sample yielded the 32 T cell receptor beta chains listed below, sequenced in a study of T cell responses to AZD1222 COVID-19 vaccine. The data were produced by immunoSEQ multiplex PCR, yet TCRdb's version contains in-frame clones alone and is incomplete. Of more than 95,000 clones in the sample, approximately 83% are singletons; the top ten hold more than 3%. Sequenced material: peripheral blood, taken on day 0 of MenACWY control vaccination. The receptor source for this set is an adult in good health.

This clone was seen a single time. The chain combines TRBV11-2 with TRBJ2-3; D is undetermined. The germline CDR1 and CDR2 sequences are SGHAT and FQNNGV. Trimming pared 2 bases from V and 6 bases from J, leaving 6 bases between. This CDR3 contains 12 residues. This CDR3 is CASSLWTDTQYF. In DNA form, the CDR3 reads TGTGCCAGCAGCTTATGGACGGATACGCAGTATTTT. The full variable domain, with the rest looked up from reference TRBV11-2 and TRBJ2-3, is EAGVAQSPRYKIIEKRQSVAFWCNPISGHATLYWYQQILGQGPKLLIQFQNNGVVDDSQLPKDRFSAERLKGVDSTLKIQPAKLEDSAVYLCASSLWTDTQYFGPGTRLTVL.

The chain employs TRBV7-8 and TRBJ1-1; possible D gene TRBD1, 6 bases. The CDR3 totals 14 residues. In germline, CDR1 is SGHVS, CDR2 FQNEAQ. V lost 7 bases and J 0 bases, leaving 12 bases between the germline ends. This CDR3 reads CASTAWTVNTEAFF. The CDR3 DNA reads as TGTGCCAGCACCGCATGGACAGTGAACACTGAAGCTTTCTTT.

This rearrangement joins TRBV4-1 to TRBJ2-4; D unclear. V was clipped by 2 bases and J by 1 base, with 15 bases between them. This CDR3 comprises 17 residues. In germline, CDR1 is MGHRA, CDR2 YSYEKL. CDR3 sequence: CASSQPNQMGAKNIQYF. CDR3 in DNA: TGCGCCAGCAGCCAACCGAATCAGATGGGGGCCAAAAACATTCAGTACTTC.

The gene calls are TRBV6-5 and TRBJ1-2; 9 bases are shared with TRBD1. Trimming at V came to 8 bases and at J to 7 bases, leaving 11 bases not matched to a gene. The CDR3 is 14 residues long. Germline V gene data show CDR1 as MNHEY and CDR2 as SVGAGI. The DNA of the CDR3 is TGTGCCAGCCAAACCTCACAGGGGGCAGGTGGCTACACCTTC. It codes for CASQTSQGAGGYTF.

This clone occurred a few times. The chain has TRBV19 and TRBJ1-3, with 7 bases lining up with TRBD1. From germline, CDR1 is LNHDA and CDR2 SQIVND (reference sequence). The CDR3 has 15 amino acids. The trim removed 5 bases at V and 4 bases at J, leaving 8 bases unmatched. CDR3 sequence: CASSVLQGGGNTIYF. DNA for the CDR3: TGTGCCAGTAGTGTCCTCCAGGGGGGAGGAAACACCATATATTTT.

The chain joins TRBV28 to TRBJ2-4; D is possibly TRBD1 (5 bases). Looked up from germline, CDR1 is MDHEN and CDR2 is SYDVKM. The CDR3 covers 14 residues. Trimming took 4 bases from V and 0 from J, leaving 7 bases between them. As DNA, the CDR3 is TGTGCCAGCAGTTCCAGGGTAGCCAAAAACATTCAGTACTTC. Its protein product is CASSSRVAKNIQYF.

The chain is built from TRBV7-8 and TRBJ1-2; 10 bases line up with TRBD1. V trimming: 5 bases; J trimming: 6 bases; junction bases outside the gene matches: 3. CDR1 SGHVS and CDR2 FQNEAQ come from the germline V gene. The CDR3 loop spans 13 amino acids. The CDR3, as DNA: TGTGCCAGCAGCCGGGACAGGGGTGATGGCTACACCTTC. It codes for CASSRDRGDGYTF.

The rearrangement links TRBV11-3 to TRBJ1-4; 7 bases agree with TRBD1. Germline trimming cut 5 bases from V and 6 bases from J; bases unmatched to any gene: 15. The CDR3 runs 17 residues. Germline assignment: CDR1 SGHNT and CDR2 YENEEA. The CDR3 protein is CASSPSPTGQIYEKLFF. For the CDR3, the DNA is TGTGCCAGCAGCCCCTCCCCAACGGGACAGATCTATGAAAAACTGTTTTTT.

The V gene is TRBV2, the J gene TRBJ1-1; 8 bases fit TRBD1. The CDR3 contains 13 residues. J lost 6 bases, V lost 7 bases, and 7 bases had no gene match. Germline CDR1 reads SNHLY; CDR2 reads FYNNEI. CDR3 coding DNA: TGTGCCAGCAAGGGACAGGTGTACCCTGAAGCTTTCTTT. It specifies CASKGQVYPEAFF.

This clone was observed a handful of times. This chain connects TRBV2 to TRBJ1-6; 7 nucleotides line up with TRBD1. The CDR3 contains 13 residues. After removal of 6 bases from V and 13 bases from J, the junction contained 9 bases not matched to a gene. Germline-derived CDR1 and CDR2 are SNHLY and FYNNEI. CDR3 nucleotides: TGTGCCAGCAGCCTCTCGGACAGGTGGCCCCTCCACTTT. It translates to CASSLSDRWPLHF.

The CDR3 bases are TGTGCCAGCAGCCGGGGCCACTCCTACGAGCAGTACTTC. This gives the protein CASSRGHSYEQYF. The V call is TRBV6-5, the J call TRBJ2-7; D may match TRBD1 or TRBD2 (5 bases each). Germline V gene sequence: CDR1 MNHEY, CDR2 SVGAGI. The CDR3 is made up of 13 amino acids. Trimming took off 6 bases at V and 0 bases at J, with 9 bases between the two ends.

The chain couples TRBV10-1 to TRBJ2-7; the D is unclear. Germline V gene data show CDR1 as WNHNN and CDR2 as SYGVQD (reference sequence). V dropped 3 bases and J dropped 0 bases, with 3 bases sitting between them. This CDR3 is 12 amino acids long. CDR3 DNA sequence: TGCGCCAGCAGTGACCACTCCTACGAGCAGTACTTC. Protein sequence: CASSDHSYEQYF.

This clone was counted a single time. The chain links TRBV2 to TRBJ2-1; D gene uncertain. This CDR3 comprises 11 residues. Germline V lookup: CDR1 SNHLY, CDR2 FYNNEI. V gave up 5 bases and J gave up 7 bases, with 6 bases separating them. In DNA, the CDR3 is TGTGCCAGCAGTTCAAATAATGAGCAGTTCTTC. This codes for CASSSNNEQFF.

The V and J genes are TRBV11-2 and TRBJ2-7; 11 bases are a match to TRBD1. CDR3 length: 14 residues. V dropped 5 bases and J dropped 7; count of bases not matched to a gene: 7. Germline V CDR1 and CDR2: SGHAT, FQNNGV. Here the CDR3 DNA reads TGTGCCAGCAGCCTTGGACAGGGGGCGAGGGAGCAGTACTTC. Translation: CASSLGQGAREQYF.

This chain links TRBV5-5 with TRBJ2-7; 10 bases fit TRBD1. Germline trimming cut 3 bases from V and 4 bases from J; bases unmatched to any gene: 10. The V gene's germline CDR1 is SGHKS and CDR2 YYEKEE (reference sequence). The CDR3 length is 16 residues. CDR3 residues: CASSSGTGVWLYEQYF. CDR3 coding DNA: TGTGCCAGCAGCTCCGGGACAGGGGTATGGCTGTACGAGCAGTACTTC.

This chain uses TRBV5-4 with TRBJ2-7, with 9 bases that match TRBD1. This CDR3 region has 14 residues. The junction had 2 bases not matched to a gene; V was cut back by 4 bases and J by 0 bases. CDR1 and CDR2 (germline): SGHNT, YYREEE (reference sequence). The CDR3 protein is CASSVDRGSYEQYF. The DNA of the CDR3 is TGTGCCAGCAGCGTGGACAGGGGCTCCTACGAGCAGTACTTC.

The rearrangement uses TRBV13 and TRBJ1-6, with D perhaps matching TRBD1 (5 bases). Germline V lookup: CDR1 PRHDT, CDR2 FYEKMQ (reference sequence). The V end lost 2 bases, the J end lost 9 bases, and 11 bases lay between the germline ends. This CDR3 region has 14 residues. The DNA for the CDR3 is TGTGCCAGCAGCTTAAAGGGGTCGGGTTCACCCCTCCACTTT. Its protein is CASSLKGSGSPLHF.

The chain uses TRBV28 and TRBJ1-5; no firm D call. The V end lost 5 bases, the J end lost 9 bases, and 11 bases lay between the germline ends. The CDR3 extends over 12 amino acids. Germline V gene lookup returns CDR1 MDHEN and CDR2 SYDVKM. This CDR3 is CASSLASPPQHF. For the CDR3, the DNA is TGTGCCAGCAGTCTTGCCAGTCCGCCCCAGCATTTT.

This clone was seen a handful of times. This chain joins TRBV5-1 and TRBJ1-4; TRBD1 matches at 8 bases. V gave up 5 bases and J gave up 7 bases; unmatched junction bases: 10. The V gene's germline CDR1 is SGHRS and CDR2 YFSETQ. The CDR3 runs 15 residues. The CDR3 DNA reads TGCGCCAGCAGACCCGAGGTTGGGACAGGTGAAAAACTGTTTTTT. Translating it yields CASRPEVGTGEKLFF.

This CDR3 is CASSKEAQDNSPLHF. In DNA, the CDR3 is TGTGCCAGCAGCAAAGAGGCACAGGATAATTCACCCCTCCACTTT. V and J are TRBV7-2 and TRBJ1-6; weak D call: TRBD1 (5 bases). V was cut by 5 bases and J by 5 bases, with 13 bases left in between. Germline V gene data show CDR1 as SGHTA and CDR2 as FQGNSA. The CDR3 runs 15 residues.

The chain employs TRBV12-3 or TRBV12-4 and TRBJ1-1, with a possible D match to TRBD1 (5 bases). There are 13 residues in the CDR3. V gave up 2 bases and J gave up 4 bases, with 8 bases separating them. The CDR3 spells CASSLNQGTEAFF. The DNA of the CDR3 is TGTGCCAGCAGTTTAAACCAGGGCACTGAAGCTTTCTTT.

The count of this clone is one. The chain couples TRBV5-1 to TRBJ2-2; 13 bases are shared with TRBD2. Per the germline V gene, CDR1 is SGHRS and CDR2 is YFSETQ. The CDR3 is 17 residues long. V dropped 4 bases and J dropped 7; count of bases not matched to a gene: 10. CDR3: CASSPVLAGGPYGELFF. CDR3 nucleotide sequence: TGCGCCAGCAGCCCGGTACTAGCGGGGGGGCCCTACGGGGAGCTGTTTTTT. The variable domain in full, completed from reference TRBV5-1 and TRBJ2-2, reads KAGVTQTPRYLIKTRGQQVTLSCSPISGHRSVSWYQQTPGQGLQFLFEYFSETQRNKGNFPGRFSGRQFSNSRSEMNVSTLELGDSALYLCASSPVLAGGPYGELFFGEGSRLTVL.

The V gene is TRBV2, the J gene TRBJ2-3; 8 nucleotides align to TRBD1. The CDR3 is 15 amino acids. Germline trimming cut 4 bases from V and 3 bases from J; bases unmatched to any gene: 6. Looked up from germline, CDR1 is SNHLY and CDR2 is FYNNEI. The CDR3 DNA follows: TGTGCCAGCAGTGTAGGCAGGGGGCATACAGATACGCAGTATTTT. Protein product: CASSVGRGHTDTQYF.

The rearrangement joins TRBV20-1 to TRBJ1-1; D may be TRBD1 (6 bases). Germline CDR1 DFQATT, CDR2 SNEGSKA (reference sequence). Trimming removed 3 bases at V and 5 bases at J, with 16 bases between. CDR3 length: 14 amino acids. DNA for the CDR3: TGCAGTGCTAGTGGCGGGGGGCGTTGGACTGAAGCTTTCTTT. Amino acid sequence: CSASGGGRWTEAFF.

The chain joins TRBV7-8 to TRBJ2-7; 7 bases agree with TRBD1. The CDR3 is 18 residues long. Trimming removed 1 base from V and 4 bases from J; junction bases left unmatched: 16. Germline V lookup: CDR1 SGHVS, CDR2 FQNEAQ. CDR3 amino acids: CASSLEFGYSDRLYEQYF. The DNA for the CDR3 is TGTGCCAGCAGCTTAGAGTTCGGATATTCGGACAGGCTTTACGAGCAGTACTTC.

V is TRBV4-3 and J is TRBJ1-4; D possibly corresponds to TRBD1 (6 bases). Germline loops: CDR1 LGHNA, CDR2 YSLEER. V dropped 5 bases and J dropped 8 bases, with 12 bases sitting between them. This CDR3 comprises 13 residues. The CDR3 nucleotides are TGCGCCAGCAGCGAGATAGGGGGGGAAAAACTGTTTTTT. Translating gives CASSEIGGEKLFF.

The V call is TRBV18, the J call TRBJ2-2, with TRBD2 matching over 8 bases. The V segment lost 8 bases and the J segment 1 base; nucleotides outside the gene matches: 6. The CDR3 is 15 residues long. Germline V lookup: CDR1 KGHSH, CDR2 LQKENI. In nucleotides, the CDR3 is TGTGCCAGCCTCCAAAGCGGGGGGAACACCGGGGAGCTGTTTTTT. This codes for CASLQSGGNTGELFF.

The rearrangement uses TRBV3-1 (or the pseudogene TRBV3-2) and TRBJ1-2; a possible D gene is TRBD1 (6 bases). Trimming left V 4 bases short and J 5 bases short, with 14 bases between. In germline, CDR1 is LGHDT, CDR2 YNNKEL (reference sequence). This CDR3 has 14 residues. For the CDR3, the DNA is TGTGCCAGCAGCCCCCAGTGGGGGGCTTATGGCTACACCTTC. Its translation: CASSPQWGAYGYTF.

The chain combines TRBV20-1 with TRBJ1-1; no definite D call. CDR3 length: 11 residues. Per germline, CDR1 DFQATT and CDR2 SNEGSKA (reference sequence). Trimming left V 4 bases short and J 6 bases short, with 9 bases between. CDR3 DNA sequence: TGCAGTGCTAAAGGGCGGCCTGAAGCTTTCTTT. Its translation: CSAKGRPEAFF.

The V and J genes are TRBV3-1 (or the pseudogene TRBV3-2) and TRBJ1-1, with no clear D. CDR1 is LGHDT and CDR2 is YNNKEL in the germline V gene (reference sequence). Trimming left V 3 bases short and J 0 bases short, with 11 bases between. The CDR3 runs to 15 residues. DNA for the CDR3: TGTGCCAGCAGCCAGTACGGGCCCCTGAACACTGAAGCTTTCTTT. It is translated as CASSQYGPLNTEAFF.

J is TRBJ1-1 and V is TRBV7-2; 7 bases align to TRBD1. J lost 1 base, V lost 7 bases, and 6 bases had no gene match. The CDR3 totals 14 residues. Germline values: CDR1 SGHTA, CDR2 FQGNSA. CDR3 protein: CASTGQVSNTEAFF. CDR3 bases: TGTGCCAGCACCGGACAGGTCTCGAACACTGAAGCTTTCTTT.

This chain links TRBV7-3 with TRBJ2-2, with D possibly TRBD2 on 5 matching bases. CDR3 size: 15 residues. The germline gives CDR1 SGHTA, CDR2 FQGTGA. The V and J ends lost 5 bases and 8 bases respectively, with 18 bases between them. The CDR3 DNA sequence: TGTGCCAGCAGCCCCTACATCCCGTCGGGAGGGGAGCTGTTTTTT. Translated: CASSPYIPSGGELFF.